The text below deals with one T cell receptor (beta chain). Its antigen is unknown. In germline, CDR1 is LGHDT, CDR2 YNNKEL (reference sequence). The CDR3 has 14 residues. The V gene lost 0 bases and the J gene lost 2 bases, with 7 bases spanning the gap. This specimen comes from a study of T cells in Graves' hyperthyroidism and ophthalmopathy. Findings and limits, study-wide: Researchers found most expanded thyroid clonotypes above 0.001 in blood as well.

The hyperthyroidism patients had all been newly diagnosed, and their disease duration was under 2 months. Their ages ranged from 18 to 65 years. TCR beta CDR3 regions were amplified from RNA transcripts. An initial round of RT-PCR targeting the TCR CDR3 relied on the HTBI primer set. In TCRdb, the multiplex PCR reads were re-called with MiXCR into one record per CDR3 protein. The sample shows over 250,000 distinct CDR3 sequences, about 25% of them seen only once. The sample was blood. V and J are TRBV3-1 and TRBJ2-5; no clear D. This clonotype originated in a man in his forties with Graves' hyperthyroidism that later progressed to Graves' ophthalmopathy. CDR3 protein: CASSQDTVQETQYF. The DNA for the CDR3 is TGTGCCAGCAGCCAAGATACTGTTCAAGAGACCCAGTACTTC.